A single sample gave rise to the 27 T cell receptor beta chains below, sequenced in a study of shared clonotypes between healthy human individuals. The repertoire was sequenced with immunoSEQ multiplex PCR; TCRdb's copy has only in-frame clones and lacks some. Of around 1,000,000 clones listed, around 77% are singletons. Sequenced: memory CD4+ T cells from PBMCs. Indicated subset: CD45RA-negative fraction. The receptors shown here come from a young man in good health. Some clones in this sample may be carry-over from other donors' samples.

As regards this clone: This probably arose from a read error, given a far larger clone one base away. V gene TRBV5-1 combines with J gene TRBJ1-2, with D possibly being TRBD1 (6 bases). This CDR3 comprises 15 residues. Per germline, CDR1 SGHRS and CDR2 YFSETQ. The CDR3 here is CAGSPLGAGVYGYTF. The CDR3, as DNA: TGCGCCGGCAGTCCGTTGGGCGCAGGGGTTTACGGCTACACCTTC.

The rearrangement uses TRBV20-1 and TRBJ2-5; no clear D. The DNA end is a closer match to TRBJ2-7, so the J assignment may be wrong. Germline V gene lookup returns CDR1 DFQATT and CDR2 SNEGSKA (reference sequence). The CDR3 consists of 11 residues. DNA of the CDR3: TGCAGTGCTCCGAACCACGACGAGCAGTACTTC. Translation gives CSAPNHDEQYF.

A note on this clone: A clone one base away is much larger, so this may be a read error. V is TRBV15 and J is TRBJ2-7; tentative D call: TRBD1 (6 bases). Germline assignment: CDR1 LNHNV and CDR2 YYDKDF (reference sequence). Trimming took off 8 bases at V and 7 bases at J, with 18 bases between the two ends. The CDR3 runs 13 residues. The CDR3 sequence is CATGKGQMGEQYF. The CDR3 DNA sequence: TGTGCCACCGGCAAAGGACAGATGGGGGAGCAGTACTTC.

The chain links TRBV18 to TRBJ2-2, with 7 bases fitting TRBD1. Germline values: CDR1 KGHSH, CDR2 LQKENI. CDR3 length: 19 residues. V gave up 3 bases and J gave up 7 bases; unmatched junction bases: 20. CDR3 bases: TGTGCCAGCTCACCCCGCCACTTATTTTCCCGGGACAGTCACGGGGAGCTGTTTTTT. Protein product: CASSPRHLFSRDSHGELFF.

The chain is built from TRBV28 and TRBJ1-5; TRBD1 aligns across 7 bases. V lost 4 bases and J lost 11; bases outside the gene matches: 14. Germline V lookup: CDR1 MDHEN, CDR2 SYDVKM. This CDR3 region has 15 residues. The CDR3 DNA sequence: TGTGCCAGCAGTTACTCGTGGGACAGCTCGTTCTCCCAGCATTTT. Amino acids: CASSYSWDSSFSQHF.

This clone was seen many times. Other DNA sequences within the sample encode an identical CDR3. The chain links TRBV30 to TRBJ2-7; TRBD2 might be the D (6 bases). CDR1 is GTSNPN, CDR2 SVGIG, per germline (reference sequence). CDR3 length: 12 amino acids. V lost 0 bases and J lost 5, with 8 bases in between. Here the CDR3 DNA reads TGTGCCTGGAGTGTATCGGGGGACGAGCAGTACTTC. Translating gives CAWSVSGDEQYF.

The rearrangement links TRBV6-1 to TRBJ2-2, with TRBD1 as a possible D gene (5 bases). V was cut by 6 bases and J by 6 bases, with 17 bases left in between. The CDR3 covers 15 residues. CDR1 and CDR2 (germline): MNHNS, SASEGT. The CDR3 spells CASRLRSQGAGELFF. The CDR3 nucleotides read TGTGCCAGCAGACTCAGGTCCCAGGGTGCCGGGGAGCTGTTTTTT.

Concerning this clone: Other DNA sequences in this specimen translate into the identical CDR3. J is TRBJ2-7 and V is TRBV2, with a tentative D call TRBD1 (6 bases). The CDR3 is 12 residues long. Germline loops: CDR1 SNHLY, CDR2 FYNNEI. Trimming removed 6 bases at V and 4 bases at J, with 10 bases between. CDR3 DNA sequence: TGTGCCAGCAGCAGACAGGCTTACGAGCAGTACTTC. As protein: CASSRQAYEQYF.

J is TRBJ2-1 and V is TRBV29-1, with D unclear. The V and J ends lost 4 bases and 0 bases respectively, with 10 bases between them. There are 14 residues in the CDR3. Germline values: CDR1 SQVTM, CDR2 ANQGSEA. DNA for the CDR3: TGCAGCGTTGTGAGGAATCCCTCCTACAATGAGCAGTTCTTC. Its protein is CSVVRNPSYNEQFF.

This chain links TRBV21-1 with TRBJ1-4. TRBV21-1 is an annotated pseudogene. The CDR3 has 17 residues. This CDR3 is CASSKESRGATNEKLFF. The CDR3 nucleotides read TGTGCCAGCAGCAAAGAGTCCCGCGGAGCAACTAATGAAAAACTGTTTTTT.

V and J are TRBV6-6 and TRBJ1-1; D remains ambiguous. Germline lookup yields CDR1 MNHNY and CDR2 SVGAGI (reference sequence). V was trimmed by 6 bases and J by 2 bases, leaving 10 bases between them. This CDR3 contains 13 residues. The DNA of the CDR3 is TGTGCCAGCAGCCACACCCCAAACACTGAAGCTTTCTTT. This codes for CASSHTPNTEAFF.

The genes are TRBV7-9 and TRBJ2-5, with D perhaps matching TRBD2 (5 bases). CDR3 size: 14 residues. V lost 4 bases and J lost 5, with 14 bases in between. Germline CDR1 SEHNR, CDR2 FQNEAQ (reference sequence). In DNA form, the CDR3 reads TGTGCCAGCAGCTCCGCGGGTATATCGGAGACCCAGTACTTC. Translating it yields CASSSAGISETQYF.

V is TRBV5-6 and J is TRBJ2-3; 8 nucleotides agree with TRBD1. Trimming at V came to 4 bases and at J to 4 bases, leaving 11 bases not matched to a gene. Germline-derived CDR1 and CDR2 are SGHDT and YYEEEE. The CDR3 extends over 16 amino acids. The DNA for the CDR3 is TGTGCCAGCAGCCCCCCAGGGGGCGCAGGGGCAGATACGCAGTATTTT. Its translation: CASSPPGGAGADTQYF.

The rearrangement uses TRBV19 and TRBJ2-1; possibly TRBD1 or TRBD2 for D (6 bases each). Between the trimmed V and J ends, which lost 3 bases and 0 bases, there was a span of 21 bases. This CDR3 is built from 19 residues. Per germline, CDR1 LNHDA and CDR2 SQIVND (reference sequence). The CDR3 DNA follows: TGTGCCAGTAGTATTAGAGGGTGGGGGGCGAAGAGCTCCTACAATGAGCAGTTCTTC. It specifies CASSIRGWGAKSSYNEQFF.

V gene TRBV28 combines with J gene TRBJ2-2, with no clear D. The germline V gene has CDR1 MDHEN and CDR2 SYDVKM. The CDR3 consists of 13 residues. Deletions cut 7 bases from V and 5 bases from J, with 11 bases between. In nucleotides, the CDR3 is TGTGCCAGCATAGCACAGATAACCGGGGAGCTGTTTTTT. Translation: CASIAQITGELFF.

A single count supports this clone. The V gene is TRBV4-2, the J gene TRBJ1-2, with D possibly TRBD1 on 6 matching bases. There are 14 residues in the CDR3. V dropped 1 base and J dropped 7 bases, with 13 bases sitting between them. Per germline, CDR1 LGHNA and CDR2 YNFKEQ. DNA for the CDR3: TGTGCCAGCAGCCAAGTACAGGGAGAATCTGGCTACACCTTC. Residues: CASSQVQGESGYTF.

The J gene is TRBJ2-5, the V gene TRBV5-1; 9 nucleotides align to TRBD1. With 7 bases clipped from V and 3 bases from J, the junction kept 13 bases outside the gene matches. Germline CDR1 is SGHRS and CDR2 is YFSETQ. This CDR3 is 16 amino acids long. This CDR3 is CASQQGASLVEETQYF. The CDR3 DNA reads TGCGCCAGCCAACAGGGGGCTTCATTGGTGGAAGAGACCCAGTACTTC.

Many counts were recorded for this clone. The rearrangement joins TRBV6-6 to TRBJ1-5; maybe TRBD1 (5 bases). Germline-derived CDR1 and CDR2 are MNHNY and SVGAGI (reference sequence). The length of the CDR3 is 13 residues. Trimming pared 8 bases from V and 3 bases from J, leaving 11 bases between. The CDR3 is CASLQGLNQPQHF. CDR3 nucleotide sequence: TGTGCCAGCCTCCAGGGCCTCAATCAGCCCCAGCATTTT.

The genes are TRBV27 and TRBJ2-3; D call uncertain. Looked up from germline, CDR1 is MNHEY and CDR2 is SMNVEV (reference sequence). V lost 3 bases to trimming and J lost 4 bases, with 14 bases between them. This CDR3 has 15 amino acids. This chain's CDR3 is CASSFSGASPDTQYF. In nucleotides, the CDR3 is TGTGCCAGCAGTTTTTCGGGTGCCTCCCCAGATACGCAGTATTTT.

This chain uses TRBV12-5 with TRBJ2-1; 15 bases match TRBD2. J was trimmed by 0 bases and V by 7 bases; bases with no gene match: 19. Germline CDR1 reads LGHNT; CDR2 reads FRNRAP. The CDR3 extends over 22 amino acids. CDR3 sequence: CASASGSPIGTSGGRSYNEQFF. CDR3 sequence (DNA): TGTGCTAGTGCTAGTGGTTCGCCGATCGGGACTAGCGGGGGGCGCTCCTACAATGAGCAGTTCTTC.

CDR3 sequence: CASSLGGVSRDTQYF. CDR3 DNA sequence: TGTGCCAGCTCCCTGGGCGGGGTCTCGAGGGATACGCAGTATTTT. The V gene is TRBV28, the J gene TRBJ2-3; D possibly corresponds to TRBD2 (6 bases). The CDR3 runs 15 residues. V gave up 8 bases and J gave up 6 bases, with 21 bases separating them. The V gene's germline CDR1 is MDHEN and CDR2 SYDVKM.

This clone has ten or more counts. The chain carries TRBV30 and TRBJ1-4; D is unclear. This CDR3 has 14 amino acids. Between the trimmed V and J ends, which lost 2 bases and 5 bases, there was a span of 12 bases. CDR1 GTSNPN and CDR2 SVGIG come from the germline V gene (reference sequence). CDR3 coding DNA: TGTGCCTGGAGTTCCCCGGGAGGGAATGAAAAACTGTTTTTT. Protein product: CAWSSPGGNEKLFF.

The chain employs TRBV7-9 and TRBJ1-1, with unresolved D. Trimming took off 1 base at V and 5 bases at J, with 8 bases between the two ends. Germline V gene sequence: CDR1 SEHNR, CDR2 FQNEAQ (reference sequence). The CDR3 runs 13 residues. The DNA for the CDR3 is TGTGCCAGCAGCTTAGGAGGTGAAACTGAAGCTTTCTTT. Translation gives CASSLGGETEAFF.

CDR3: CASRPYPADTYEQYF. As DNA, the CDR3 is TGCGCCAGCAGGCCTTATCCCGCCGACACCTACGAGCAGTACTTC. The J gene is TRBJ2-7, the V gene TRBV5-1; D gene uncertain. The CDR3 is made up of 15 amino acids. Germline V lookup: CDR1 SGHRS, CDR2 YFSETQ. Trimming removed 5 bases from V and 2 bases from J, with 17 bases in between.

For the CDR3, the DNA is TGTGCCAGCAGCTTAGGCCCGACTAGCGATAGGTATTTT. Its protein is CASSLGPTSDRYF. This chain links TRBV11-3 with TRBJ2-3; 8 bases agree with TRBD2. This CDR3 spans 13 amino acids. Trimming cost V 1 base and J 14 bases; bases outside gene matches: 8. In germline, CDR1 is SGHNT, CDR2 YENEEA. The full variable domain, in which reference TRBV11-3 and TRBJ2-3 provide the parts outside the CDR3, is EAGVVQSPRYKIIEKKQPVAFWCNPISGHNTLYWYLQNLGQGPELLIRYENEEAVDDSQLPKDRFSAERLKGVDSTLKIQPAELGDSAVYLCASSLGPTSDRYFGPGTRLTVL.

This chain joins TRBV2 and TRBJ2-3, with D possibly matching TRBD1 (6 bases). With 6 bases removed from V and 0 bases from J, the gap between germline ends came to 13 bases. The germline V gene encodes CDR1 SNHLY and CDR2 FYNNEI. The CDR3 contains 15 residues. CDR3 residues: CASRHGTPSTDTQYF. The CDR3 DNA sequence: TGTGCCAGCAGGCACGGGACACCCAGCACAGATACGCAGTATTTT.

A few counts support this clone. Distinct nucleotide sequences in the sample also encode this CDR3. The V gene is TRBV29-1, the J gene TRBJ1-2; maybe TRBD1 (5 bases). This CDR3 has 11 residues. Trimming removed 7 bases from V and 3 bases from J, with 9 bases in between. Germline V gene sequence: CDR1 SQVTM, CDR2 ANQGSEA. The CDR3 DNA is TGCAGCGCTGGACAAGACTATGGCTACACCTTC. Protein product: CSAGQDYGYTF. The full variable domain, its missing parts supplied by reference TRBV29-1 and TRBJ1-2, is SAVISQKPSRDICQRGTSLTIQCQVDSQVTMMFWYRQQPGQSLTLIATANQGSEATYESGFVIDKFPISRPNLTFSTLTVSNMSPEDSSIYLCSAGQDYGYTFGSGTRLTVV.